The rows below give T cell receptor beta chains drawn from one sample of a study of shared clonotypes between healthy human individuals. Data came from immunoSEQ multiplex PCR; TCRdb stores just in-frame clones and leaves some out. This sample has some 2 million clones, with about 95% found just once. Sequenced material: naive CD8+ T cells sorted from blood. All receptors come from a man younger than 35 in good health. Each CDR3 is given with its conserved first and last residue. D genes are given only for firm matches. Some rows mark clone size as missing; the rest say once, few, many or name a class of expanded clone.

cdr3_nt: TGTGCCAGCAGCCTAGGGACTGAAGCTTTCTTT
cdr3_aa: CASSLGTEAFF
v_call: TRBV25-1
clone_size: once
j_call: TRBJ1-1
d_call: .

cdr3_nt: TGTGCCTGGAGTGTACTGGCAGGGTCCGTTTTTGAGGCCGAGCAGTACTTC
cdr3_aa: CAWSVLAGSVFEAEQYF
v_call: TRBV30
clone_size: .
j_call: TRBJ2-7
d_call: .

cdr3_nt: TGTGCCAGCAGCTTACAGGGTCAAGGAGACTACGAGCAGTACTTC
cdr3_aa: CASSLQGQGDYEQYF
v_call: TRBV7-9
clone_size: .
j_call: TRBJ2-7
d_call: .

cdr3_nt: TGTGCCAGCAGTCCCTTAGCGGGAGGGCAGGCCGAGCAGTACTTC
cdr3_aa: CASSPLAGGQAEQYF
v_call: TRBV6-1
clone_size: .
j_call: TRBJ2-7
d_call: TRBD2

cdr3_nt: TGTGCCGCCCACCCGGGGGCAGAACCAAATCAGCCCCAGCATTTT
cdr3_aa: CAAHPGAEPNQPQHF
v_call: TRBV28
clone_size: .
j_call: TRBJ1-5
d_call: .

cdr3_nt: TGTGCCAGCAGCATGACCCTACAGGGTTCGGATGGCTACACCTTC
cdr3_aa: CASSMTLQGSDGYTF
v_call: TRBV7-9
clone_size: .
j_call: TRBJ1-2
d_call: .

cdr3_nt: TGTGCCAGCAGTTTTGCCGGGCGGACCTACGAGCAGTACTTC
cdr3_aa: CASSFAGRTYEQYF
v_call: TRBV27
clone_size: .
j_call: TRBJ2-7
d_call: .

cdr3_nt: TGTGCCAGCAGCCTCACTGCGGGAGGGGCCATTTGGAATGAGCAGTTCTTC
cdr3_aa: CASSLTAGGAIWNEQFF
v_call: TRBV14
clone_size: once
j_call: TRBJ2-1
d_call: TRBD2

cdr3_nt: TGTGCCATCAGGGCCGGGACAGATAACACCGGGGAGCTGTTTTTT
cdr3_aa: CAIRAGTDNTGELFF
v_call: TRBV10-3
clone_size: .
j_call: TRBJ2-2
d_call: TRBD1

cdr3_nt: TGCGCCAGCAGTTCCGGACTAGCGGGAGGGAAGAACACCGGGGAGCTGTTTTTT
cdr3_aa: CASSSGLAGGKNTGELFF
v_call: TRBV5-1
clone_size: .
j_call: TRBJ2-2
d_call: TRBD2

cdr3_nt: TGTGCCAGCAGCTTGTCCGGAAGTGATGGCTATGGCTACACCTTC
cdr3_aa: CASSLSGSDGYGYTF
v_call: TRBV5-4
clone_size: few
j_call: TRBJ1-2
d_call: .

cdr3_nt: TGTGCCAGCAGTTTGCTTCATTTGACTAGCGCAGGCTACAATGAGCAGTTCTTC
cdr3_aa: CASSLLHLTSAGYNEQFF
v_call: TRBV27
clone_size: .
j_call: TRBJ2-1
d_call: TRBD2

cdr3_nt: TGTGCCAGCAGCTTAGCGGGACCGTATAATTCACCCCTCCACTTT
cdr3_aa: CASSLAGPYNSPLHF
v_call: TRBV13
clone_size: .
j_call: TRBJ1-6
d_call: .

cdr3_nt: TGTGCCAGCAGCCTATACTTGGGCGGAGACACAGATACGCAGTATTTT
cdr3_aa: CASSLYLGGDTDTQYF
v_call: TRBV28
clone_size: once
j_call: TRBJ2-3
d_call: .

cdr3_nt: TGTGCCAGCAGCTTCGACATAAGCAATCAGCCCCAGCATTTT
cdr3_aa: CASSFDISNQPQHF
v_call: TRBV7-2
clone_size: .
j_call: TRBJ1-5
d_call: .

cdr3_nt: TGTGCCAGCAGCCCAGGGGTAGGGACGGACCAGTACTTC
cdr3_aa: CASSPGVGTDQYF
v_call: TRBV9
clone_size: .
j_call: TRBJ2-5
d_call: .

cdr3_nt: TGCGCCAGCAGCCCGCTCCAACGTGGCTATGGCTACACCTTC
cdr3_aa: CASSPLQRGYGYTF
v_call: TRBV4-1
clone_size: .
j_call: TRBJ1-2
d_call: .

cdr3_nt: TGTGCCAGCAGCCCCCGTCCGGGACTAGCGGGAGACGCAGATACGCAGTATTTT
cdr3_aa: CASSPRPGLAGDADTQYF
v_call: TRBV5-4
clone_size: .
j_call: TRBJ2-3
d_call: TRBD2

cdr3_nt: TGTGCCAGCAGTGGGCGACAGGGGGCATATGGCTACACCTTC
cdr3_aa: CASSGRQGAYGYTF
v_call: TRBV6-1
clone_size: .
j_call: TRBJ1-2
d_call: TRBD1

cdr3_nt: TGCGCCAGCAGCCGGACCACGGCGGGTTCCCTCCACTTT
cdr3_aa: CASSRTTAGSLHF
v_call: TRBV4-3
clone_size: .
j_call: TRBJ1-6
d_call: .

cdr3_nt: TGTGCAAGTCGCTTAGCGGGTAGTCGGGCTTTATCCTACGAGCAGTACTTC
cdr3_aa: CASRLAGSRALSYEQYF
v_call: TRBV12-2
clone_size: .
j_call: TRBJ2-7
d_call: .

cdr3_nt: TGTGCCATCAGTGAGTGGAAGATGGAAACGCGAAACTATGGCTACACCTTC
cdr3_aa: CAISEWKMETRNYGYTF
v_call: TRBV10-3
clone_size: .
j_call: TRBJ1-2
d_call: .

cdr3_nt: TGTGCCTGGACTAACTCCCACAATGAGCAGTTCTTC
cdr3_aa: CAWTNSHNEQFF
v_call: TRBV30
clone_size: .
j_call: TRBJ2-1
d_call: .

cdr3_nt: TGTGCCAGCAGAATCTGGGGAGCCAATGAGCAGTTCTTC
cdr3_aa: CASRIWGANEQFF
v_call: TRBV5-4
clone_size: .
j_call: TRBJ2-1
d_call: .

cdr3_nt: TGTGCCAGCAGTGAAGTAGGAACAACTAATGAAAAACTGTTTTTT
cdr3_aa: CASSEVGTTNEKLFF
v_call: TRBV6-1
clone_size: .
j_call: TRBJ1-4
d_call: .

cdr3_nt: TGTGCCAGCAGCCCAGGGGGTGCTAGCAATCAGCCCCAGCATTTT
cdr3_aa: CASSPGGASNQPQHF
v_call: TRBV7-6
clone_size: few
j_call: TRBJ1-5
d_call: TRBD1

cdr3_nt: TGTGCCAGCAGTTGGGACAGGAGCTCAACTAATGAAAAACTGTTTTTT
cdr3_aa: CASSWDRSSTNEKLFF
v_call: TRBV27
clone_size: .
j_call: TRBJ1-4
d_call: TRBD1